Listed below are T cell receptor beta chains from one sample, sequenced in a study of blood T cells in healthy people across ages. One entry per CDR3 protein, called by TCRdb with MiXCR from the 5' RACE reads. Among roughly 800,000 distinct CDR3 sequences listed, roughly 60% were seen once. The sample consisted of blood. These receptors all come from a man aged 30 to 45 in good health. The CDR3 runs from the conserved cysteine through the conserved F or W. The D gene is left open where the match is weak. Where a row states a size, it is once, few, many or the class of an expanded clone; other rows omit it.

V: TRBV30
size: -
D: TRBD1
J: TRBJ2-7
CDR3: CAWSPSGTGDHEQYF
DNA: TGTGCCTGGAGCCCATCCGGGACAGGGGACCACGAGCAGTACTTC

V: TRBV2
size: few
D: -
J: TRBJ2-1
CDR3: CASSGEIWGNEQFF
DNA: TGTGCCAGCAGTGGAGAGATTTGGGGCAATGAGCAGTTCTTC

V: TRBV11-2
size: -
D: -
J: TRBJ2-7
CDR3: CASSLNQGPYEQYF
DNA: TGTGCCAGCAGCTTAAATCAGGGTCCCTACGAGCAGTACTTC

V: TRBV5-1
size: -
D: -
J: TRBJ2-7
CDR3: CASGPRGGGFYEQYF
DNA: TGCGCCAGCGGACCCAGGGGTGGGGGATTCTACGAGCAGTACTTC

V: TRBV27
size: many
D: -
J: TRBJ2-3
CDR3: CASSSTAAGTQYF
DNA: TGTGCCAGCAGTTCTACGGCTGCGGGTACGCAGTATTTT

V: TRBV7-2
size: -
D: -
J: TRBJ2-4
CDR3: CASSLELKDIQYF
DNA: TGTGCCAGCAGCTTAGAACTAAAAGACATTCAGTACTTC

V: TRBV25-1
size: -
D: -
J: TRBJ1-6
CDR3: CASSSYQSPLHF
DNA: TGTGCCAGCAGTTCATATCAGTCACCCCTCCACTTT

V: TRBV7-9
size: -
D: -
J: TRBJ2-1
CDR3: CASSKTGGVNEQFF
DNA: TGTGCCAGCAGCAAAACCGGGGGCGTGAATGAGCAGTTCTTC

V: TRBV7-2
size: few
D: TRBD1
J: TRBJ1-2
CDR3: CASSSRQGAIYGYTF
DNA: TGTGCCAGCAGCTCGAGACAGGGGGCCATATATGGCTACACCTTC

V: TRBV11-3
size: few
D: -
J: TRBJ2-1
CDR3: CASRFSGPRPLNEQFF
DNA: TGTGCCAGCAGGTTTTCGGGCCCGCGGCCTCTCAATGAGCAGTTCTTC

V: TRBV6-5
size: -
D: TRBD2
J: TRBJ2-1
CDR3: CASRRTSGGSNEQFF
DNA: TGTGCCAGCAGACGGACTAGCGGGGGGTCAAATGAGCAGTTCTTC

V: TRBV12-3/TRBV12-4
size: -
D: TRBD2
J: TRBJ2-3
CDR3: CASGRGGLSQYF
DNA: TGTGCCAGCGGGCGGGGGGGCCTGTCGCAGTATTTT

V: TRBV7-2
size: -
D: -
J: TRBJ2-1
CDR3: CASSPQGSSYNEQFF
DNA: TGTGCCAGCAGCCCCCAGGGGAGCTCCTACAATGAGCAGTTCTTC

V: TRBV12-3/TRBV12-4
size: -
D: -
J: TRBJ1-2
CDR3: CASSPSGVTNYGYTF
DNA: TGTGCCAGCAGCCCCTCCGGGGTTACTAACTATGGCTACACCTTC

V: TRBV7-9
size: -
D: TRBD1
J: TRBJ1-6
CDR3: CASSAQDRGNSPLHF
DNA: TGTGCCAGCAGCGCGCAAGACAGGGGAAATTCACCCCTCCACTTT

V: TRBV18
size: -
D: TRBD2
J: TRBJ2-5
CDR3: CASSPRTSGRSGRETQYF
DNA: TGTGCCAGCTCACCCAGGACGAGCGGGAGGTCGGGACGAGAGACCCAGTACTTC

V: TRBV7-9
size: -
D: -
J: TRBJ2-4
CDR3: CASSTFGLAGGYF
DNA: TGTGCCAGCAGCACCTTTGGGCTGGCCGGTGGGTACTTC

V: TRBV12-3/TRBV12-4
size: few
D: -
J: TRBJ1-1
CDR3: CASSLVNRAFF
DNA: TGTGCCAGCAGTTTAGTTAATAGAGCTTTCTTT

V: TRBV6-2/TRBV6-3
size: once
D: TRBD2
J: TRBJ2-2
CDR3: CATYHSGSTGELFF
DNA: TGTGCCACTTACCATAGCGGGAGCACCGGGGAGCTGTTTTTT

V: TRBV7-2
size: -
D: -
J: TRBJ2-1
CDR3: CASSFGLTVKEQFF
DNA: TGTGCCAGCAGCTTCGGACTCACCGTTAAGGAGCAGTTCTTC

V: TRBV5-1
size: -
D: -
J: TRBJ2-5
CDR3: CASSGRDRQETQYF
DNA: TGCGCCAGCAGCGGGAGGGACAGACAAGAGACCCAGTACTTC

V: TRBV9
size: few
D: TRBD2
J: TRBJ2-1
CDR3: CASSPRTSGRNEQFF
DNA: TGTGCCAGCAGCCCGCGGACTAGCGGGCGCAATGAGCAGTTCTTC

V: TRBV6-6
size: -
D: TRBD2
J: TRBJ2-3
CDR3: CASRSTSGGSTDTQYF
DNA: TGTGCCAGCAGGTCCACCAGCGGGGGCAGCACAGATACGCAGTATTTT

V: TRBV5-1
size: few
D: TRBD2
J: TRBJ2-3
CDR3: CASSLTLAGGTDTQYF
DNA: TGCGCCAGCAGCTTAACCTTAGCGGGAGGCACCGATACGCAGTATTTT

V: TRBV19
size: -
D: -
J: TRBJ2-4
CDR3: CASSIDRNRAVAKNIQYF
DNA: TGTGCCAGTAGTATAGATCGCAACCGAGCTGTAGCCAAAAACATTCAGTACTTC

V: TRBV4-1
size: few
D: -
J: TRBJ2-1
CDR3: CASSQVVGADEQFF
DNA: TGCGCCAGCAGCCAAGTTGTGGGAGCGGATGAGCAGTTCTTC

V: TRBV3-1
size: -
D: -
J: TRBJ1-2
CDR3: CASSQDGEGEAYGYTF
DNA: TGTGCCAGCAGCCAAGATGGTGAAGGGGAGGCCTATGGCTACACCTTC

V: TRBV10-3
size: -
D: TRBD1
J: TRBJ1-2
CDR3: CAISTQDRSNYGYTF
DNA: TGTGCCATCAGCACCCAGGACAGGAGTAACTATGGCTACACCTTC

V: TRBV7-2
size: once
D: -
J: TRBJ1-5
CDR3: CTSSPTAIQPQHF
DNA: TGTACCAGCAGCCCGACCGCGATTCAGCCCCAGCATTTT

V: TRBV12-3/TRBV12-4
size: -
D: -
J: TRBJ2-7
CDR3: CASSSLGGVIDEQYF
DNA: TGTGCCAGCAGTTCCCTAGGTGGGGTAATCGACGAGCAGTACTTC

V: TRBV2
size: -
D: -
J: TRBJ2-4
CDR3: CASSGIEKDIQYF
DNA: TGTGCCAGCAGTGGTATAGAGAAGGACATTCAGTACTTC

V: TRBV28
size: few
D: -
J: TRBJ2-5
CDR3: CASSFADSQETQYF
DNA: TGTGCCAGCAGTTTTGCAGACTCCCAAGAGACCCAGTACTTC

V: TRBV12-3/TRBV12-4
size: -
D: TRBD1
J: TRBJ1-4
CDR3: CASSFGDRGGKLFF
DNA: TGTGCCAGCAGTTTCGGGGACAGGGGAGGAAAACTGTTTTTT

V: TRBV9
size: few
D: -
J: TRBJ1-1
CDR3: CASSPTGMNTEAFF
DNA: TGTGCCAGCAGCCCCACGGGGATGAACACTGAAGCTTTCTTT

V: TRBV20-1
size: -
D: -
J: TRBJ1-6
CDR3: CSARGPAEPLHF
DNA: TGCAGTGCTAGAGGGCCCGCGGAACCCCTCCACTTT

V: TRBV28
size: -
D: TRBD2
J: TRBJ2-3
CDR3: CASSLDVREGLTDTQYF
DNA: TGTGCCAGCAGTTTAGACGTGCGGGAGGGCCTTACAGATACGCAGTATTTT

V: TRBV28
size: -
D: TRBD1
J: TRBJ2-7
CDR3: CASNERTGGINEQYF
DNA: TGTGCCAGCAATGAGCGGACAGGGGGCATCAACGAGCAGTACTTC

V: TRBV15
size: -
D: -
J: TRBJ2-1
CDR3: CATSRTLPRGGGNEQFF
DNA: TGTGCCACCAGCAGGACCCTTCCTAGGGGAGGGGGCAATGAGCAGTTCTTC

V: TRBV7-2
size: -
D: -
J: TRBJ1-2
CDR3: CASSLRQVNYGYTF
DNA: TGTGCCAGCAGCTTAAGGCAGGTTAACTATGGCTACACCTTC

V: TRBV5-1
size: few
D: -
J: TRBJ1-1
CDR3: CASSLWEGSTSEAFF
DNA: TGCGCCAGCAGCTTGTGGGAAGGGTCGACATCTGAAGCTTTCTTT

V: TRBV5-1
size: -
D: -
J: TRBJ2-4
CDR3: CASSLLDSHLAKNIQYF
DNA: TGCGCCAGCAGCTTATTGGACAGCCACTTAGCCAAAAACATTCAGTACTTC

V: TRBV20-1
size: -
D: -
J: TRBJ1-4
CDR3: CSASLSGPREKLFF
DNA: TGCAGTGCTAGTCTTTCGGGCCCCCGAGAAAAACTGTTTTTT

V: TRBV20-1
size: -
D: TRBD2
J: TRBJ2-6
CDR3: CSARVPLAGDSGANVLTF
DNA: TGCAGTGCTAGAGTGCCACTAGCGGGAGATTCTGGGGCCAACGTCCTGACTTTC

V: TRBV5-1
size: -
D: -
J: TRBJ2-3
CDR3: CASSLSSVITDTQYF
DNA: TGCGCTAGCAGCTTGTCTAGCGTAATTACAGATACGCAGTATTTT

V: TRBV20-1
size: -
D: -
J: TRBJ2-5
CDR3: CSATRLVGPETQYF
DNA: TGCAGTGCAACTAGACTAGTGGGCCCAGAGACCCAGTACTTC

V: TRBV7-9
size: -
D: TRBD2
J: TRBJ2-7
CDR3: CASSLLWRGISYEQYF
DNA: TGTGCCAGCAGCCTCCTCTGGCGGGGGATCTCCTACGAGCAGTACTTC

V: TRBV7-9
size: -
D: TRBD2
J: TRBJ2-3
CDR3: CASSSWVSGRFADTQYF
DNA: TGTGCCAGCAGCTCCTGGGTTAGCGGGAGATTTGCAGATACGCAGTATTTT

V: TRBV9
size: -
D: -
J: TRBJ2-3
CDR3: CASSDGTLETQYF
DNA: TGTGCCAGCAGCGACGGGACGTTGGAGACGCAGTATTTT

V: TRBV12-3/TRBV12-4
size: -
D: -
J: TRBJ1-2
CDR3: CASSVAGIDYGYTF
DNA: TGTGCCAGCAGTGTGGCAGGGATCGACTATGGCTACACCTTC

V: TRBV29-1
size: -
D: TRBD2
J: TRBJ2-2
CDR3: CSVRGLEASGELFF
DNA: TGCAGCGTACGGGGACTAGAAGCGTCCGGGGAGCTGTTTTTT

V: TRBV10-3
size: -
D: TRBD1
J: TRBJ1-4
CDR3: CAIAGQGGEKLFF
DNA: TGTGCCATCGCTGGACAGGGCGGTGAAAAACTGTTTTTT

V: TRBV7-9
size: few
D: -
J: TRBJ2-7
CDR3: CASSTFGARYEQYF
DNA: TGTGCCAGCAGCACCTTTGGCGCCCGGTACGAGCAGTACTTC

V: TRBV14
size: -
D: -
J: TRBJ2-7
CDR3: CTSSQGAGPINEQYF
DNA: TGTACCAGCAGCCAAGGAGCAGGACCCATAAACGAGCAGTACTTC

V: TRBV7-8
size: -
D: TRBD1
J: TRBJ2-7
CDR3: CASSLEGGTGIYEQYF
DNA: TGTGCCAGCAGCTTAGAGGGTGGGACAGGGATATACGAGCAGTACTTC

V: TRBV20-1
size: -
D: -
J: TRBJ1-5
CDR3: CSARSEQVANQPQHF
DNA: TGCAGTGCTAGAAGTGAGCAGGTGGCCAATCAGCCCCAGCATTTT